This T cell receptor (beta chain) appears in the sequencing data of a study of T cell changes during pregnancy in multiple sclerosis. From germline, CDR1 is MRHNA and CDR2 SNTAGT. This CDR3 is 14 amino acids long. The J segment lost 8 bases and the V segment lost 4 bases, leaving 7 bases of the junction unmatched. Using immunoSEQ multiplex PCR, the repertoire was profiled, and TCRdb retains in-frame clones only, with some absent. The sample consists of 40,000 to 60,000 clones, roughly nine tenths of them appearing once. The receptor comes from a female donor with multiple sclerosis, enrolled in a pregnancy study. The sequences come from CD8+ T cells from peripheral blood mononuclear cells, collected after pregnancy. The J gene is TRBJ2-1, the V gene TRBV6-4; 8 bases fit TRBD1. CDR3 nucleotides: TGTGCCAGCAGTGGACAGGGGAGTTTGGATGAGCAGTTCTTC. Encoded protein: CASSGQGSLDEQFF.